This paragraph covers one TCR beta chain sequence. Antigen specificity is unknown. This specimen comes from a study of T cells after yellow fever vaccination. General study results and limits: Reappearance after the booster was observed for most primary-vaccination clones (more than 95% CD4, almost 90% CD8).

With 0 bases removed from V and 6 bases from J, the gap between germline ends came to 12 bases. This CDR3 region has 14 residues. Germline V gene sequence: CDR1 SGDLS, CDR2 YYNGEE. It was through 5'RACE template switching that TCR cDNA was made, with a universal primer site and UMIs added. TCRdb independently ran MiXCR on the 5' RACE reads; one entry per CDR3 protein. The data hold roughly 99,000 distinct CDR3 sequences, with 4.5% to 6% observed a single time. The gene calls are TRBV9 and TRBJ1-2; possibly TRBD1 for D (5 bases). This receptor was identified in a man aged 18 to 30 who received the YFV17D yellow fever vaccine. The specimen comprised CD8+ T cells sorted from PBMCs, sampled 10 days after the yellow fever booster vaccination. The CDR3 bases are TGTGCCAGCAGCGTAGTTGAAGGGGCTGATGGCTACACCTTC. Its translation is CASSVVEGADGYTF.